One T cell receptor beta chain is described in this entry. Its specificity is not known. This sample is drawn from a study of cytomegalovirus exposure and HLA in healthy donors. Study as a whole: Of around 410 genotyped donors, roughly 76% grouped in the Caucasian-associated ancestry cluster. The study's findings and limits: Earlier analysis found most TCR beta V segments productive about 90% or about 30% of the time.

The primer mix had 60 Vbeta and 13 Jbeta primers. In the original workflow: Unique TCR beta chains totaled about 73 million in a later count, with roughly 11 million of them shared. Repertoires were generated with immunoSEQ multiplex PCR, while TCRdb's copy carries only in-frame clones and drops some. V and J calls and clone size follow that table, whereas D and trimming were derived from the DNA. The sample yields 130,000 or so clones, 80% seen once. The material sequenced was PBMCs. The receptor was isolated from a man aged 30 to 45 in good health and CMV-seronegative.

As DNA, the CDR3 is TGTGCCAGCAGCAGAACGGGGGTACGGGACACCGGGGAGCTGTTTTTT. It yields the protein CASSRTGVRDTGELFF. The rearrangement uses TRBV2 and TRBJ2-2; TRBD2 is a possible D gene (6 bases). V lost 6 bases and J lost 3, with 17 bases in between. The CDR3 sequence is 16 residues long. Germline lookup yields CDR1 SNHLY and CDR2 FYNNEI.